A selection of T cell receptor beta chains follows, all from one sample in a study of blood T cell repertoires in COVID-19. Sequencing used immunoSEQ multiplex PCR; TCRdb keeps in-frame clones, though not all of them. Of some 72,000 clones in the sample, roughly 89% are singletons; the top ten hold just under 0.6%. Specimen: peripheral blood. Every receptor here comes from a man in his 60s with acute or convalescent COVID-19. Each CDR3 is given with its conserved first and last residue. D genes are given only for firm matches. For some rows the clone size is stated as once, few or many, or as a class when expanded; others skip it.

TGCAGCGTTGCAAGGGGGCTGTTTGAAGCTTTCTTT,CSVARGLFEAFF,.,TRBV29-1,TRBJ1-1,TRBD1
TGTGCCAGTAGGGACAGGGGCACCGGGGAGCTGTTTTTT,CASRDRGTGELFF,.,TRBV19,TRBJ2-2,TRBD1
TGCGCCAGCAGTCACTTCCCCATCGAGCAGTACTTC,CASSHFPIEQYF,few,TRBV5-1,TRBJ2-7,.
TGTGCCAGCAGCAAAGGACGGGAGGGTCACACCGGGGAGCTGTTTTTT,CASSKGREGHTGELFF,.,TRBV21-1,TRBJ2-2,.
TGTGCCAGCAGTTACTCGTTATCGGGGGAGACCGGCTACACCTTC,CASSYSLSGETGYTF,.,TRBV6-5,TRBJ1-2,.
TGTGCCAGCAGTGAACGCGTGGGAGCGATGAACACTGAAGCTTTCTTT,CASSERVGAMNTEAFF,.,TRBV6-1,TRBJ1-1,.
TGTGCCAGCAGCTGGGGACTGGTCAATGAGCAGTTCTTC,CASSWGLVNEQFF,.,TRBV13,TRBJ2-1,.
TGCGCCAGCAGCGGAGCGACTAGCACAGATACGCAGTATTTT,CASSGATSTDTQYF,.,TRBV5-1,TRBJ2-3,.
TGTGCCAGCAGCCACACCGGGCAGGGGTTAGCCAAAAACATTCAGTACTTC,CASSHTGQGLAKNIQYF,.,TRBV3-1/TRBV3-2,TRBJ2-4,.
TGTGCCAGCAGTTACCTAGCGAGTTACGAGCAGTACTTC,CASSYLASYEQYF,.,TRBV6-5,TRBJ2-7,.
TGTGCCAGCAGCTTGAGCGTGACGGACCAAGAGACCCAGTACTTC,CASSLSVTDQETQYF,.,TRBV11-2,TRBJ2-5,.
TGCGCCAGCAGCTTGGAGGGGGGACCGGGACAGGGTGCGACCCAGTACTTC,CASSLEGGPGQGATQYF,.,TRBV5-1,TRBJ2-5,TRBD1
TGTGCCAGCAGACCGGACAGGGCCATGAACACTGAAGCTTTCTTT,CASRPDRAMNTEAFF,.,TRBV5-4,TRBJ1-1,TRBD1
TGTGCCAGCAGCATGTTCGACAGGCGCGAGTACGAGCAGTACTTC,CASSMFDRREYEQYF,.,TRBV5-6,TRBJ2-7,.
TGCGCCAGCAGCTTGGGATTGGGGGGGAACAACCAGCCCCAGCATTTT,CASSLGLGGNNQPQHF,.,TRBV5-1,TRBJ1-5,.
TGTGCCAGCAGTCCCAGGGGGAGGGGAAACACCATATATTTT,CASSPRGRGNTIYF,.,TRBV6-5,TRBJ1-3,TRBD1
TGTGCCAGCAGCTCACAGGGAGGGGTGGGGGAGACCCAGTACTTC,CASSSQGGVGETQYF,once,TRBV7-3,TRBJ2-5,.
TGTGCCAGCATGGACAGGGGAGGGGAAAAACTGTTTTTT,CASMDRGGEKLFF,.,TRBV2,TRBJ1-4,TRBD1
TGTGCCATCAGTGAGATGGGACAGGGGGCGATTAATTCACCCCTCCACTTT,CAISEMGQGAINSPLHF,.,TRBV10-3,TRBJ1-6,TRBD1
TGTGCCTGGAGCCCACCATACAGGGCCCGCTACACCTTC,CAWSPPYRARYTF,.,TRBV30,TRBJ1-2,.
TGTGCCAGCAGCGCACCCCCGGGACAGGGGTCCTATAATTCACCCCTCCACTTT,CASSAPPGQGSYNSPLHF,.,TRBV14,TRBJ1-6,TRBD1
TGTGCCAGCAGCGAGCTCGGACTAGTGGAGGCAGATACGCAGTATTTT,CASSELGLVEADTQYF,.,TRBV2,TRBJ2-3,TRBD2
TGCAGCGTTGAAGATCTGGGGCAGGGGGCCCAGTACTTC,CSVEDLGQGAQYF,.,TRBV29-1,TRBJ2-5,TRBD1
TGTGCCAGCAGCGTTAGCGGGGGGGCTAGCACAGATACGCAGTATTTT,CASSVSGGASTDTQYF,.,TRBV9,TRBJ2-3,TRBD2
TGTGCCAGCCAAGACAGTAGCACAGATACGCAGTATTTT,CASQDSSTDTQYF,.,TRBV6-5,TRBJ2-3,.
TGTGCCAGTGCTACTAGCGGGGTTAGCACAGATACGCAGTATTTT,CASATSGVSTDTQYF,.,TRBV19,TRBJ2-3,TRBD2